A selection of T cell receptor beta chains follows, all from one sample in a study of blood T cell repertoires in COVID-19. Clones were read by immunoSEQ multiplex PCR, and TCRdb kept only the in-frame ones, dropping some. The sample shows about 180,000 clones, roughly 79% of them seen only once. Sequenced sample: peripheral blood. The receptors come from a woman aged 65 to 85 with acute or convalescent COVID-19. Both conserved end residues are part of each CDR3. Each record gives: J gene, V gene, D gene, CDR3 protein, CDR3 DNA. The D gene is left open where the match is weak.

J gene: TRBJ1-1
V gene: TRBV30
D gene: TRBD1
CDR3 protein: CAWSVSRGDTEAFF
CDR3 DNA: TGTGCCTGGAGTGTGTCCAGGGGGGACACTGAAGCTTTCTTT

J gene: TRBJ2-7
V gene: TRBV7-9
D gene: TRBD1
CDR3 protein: CASSLKNRGLVYEQYF
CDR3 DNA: TGTGCCAGCAGCTTAAAGAACAGGGGGCTGGTCTACGAGCAGTACTTC

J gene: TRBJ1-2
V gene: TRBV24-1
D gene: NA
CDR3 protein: CATSDNTGRYGYTF
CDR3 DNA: TGTGCCACCAGTGATAATACAGGGCGCTATGGCTACACCTTC

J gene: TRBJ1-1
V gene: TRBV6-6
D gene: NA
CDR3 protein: CASSAGTGYTEAFF
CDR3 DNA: TGTGCCAGCAGCGCAGGCACAGGGTACACTGAAGCTTTCTTT

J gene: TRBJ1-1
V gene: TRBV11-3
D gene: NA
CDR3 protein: CASSNRPPLTRLNTEAFF
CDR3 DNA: TGTGCCAGCAGCAACCGGCCACCCCTGACAAGATTGAACACTGAAGCTTTCTTT

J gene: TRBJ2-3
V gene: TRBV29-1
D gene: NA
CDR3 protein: CSVGGRDTQYF
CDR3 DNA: TGCAGCGTTGGAGGAAGAGATACGCAGTATTTT

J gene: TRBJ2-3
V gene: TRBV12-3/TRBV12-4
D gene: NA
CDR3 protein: CASSPSLTQYF
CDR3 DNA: TGTGCCAGCAGTCCTTCCCTTACGCAGTATTTT

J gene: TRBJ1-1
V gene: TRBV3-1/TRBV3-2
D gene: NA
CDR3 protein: CASSPSAGNTEAFF
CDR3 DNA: TGTGCCAGCAGCCCCTCGGCGGGGAACACTGAAGCTTTCTTT

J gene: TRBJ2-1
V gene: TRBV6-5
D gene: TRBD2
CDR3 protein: CASSGGRSSYNEQFF
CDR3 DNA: TGTGCCAGTTCGGGGGGGAGGAGCTCCTACAATGAGCAGTTCTTC

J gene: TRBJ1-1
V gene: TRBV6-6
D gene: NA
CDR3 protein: CASSYSTGSTEAFF
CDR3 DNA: TGTGCCAGCAGTTACTCAACAGGGAGCACTGAAGCTTTCTTT